The next 30 T cell receptor beta chains were all read from a single sample in a study of regulatory T cells in long-lasting Graves disease. Through Arm-PCR of CDR3 regions and iRepertoire HTBI primers, TCR beta libraries were built. TCRdb fed the multiplex PCR reads into MiXCR, producing one record per CDR3 protein. The table records 550,000 to 650,000 distinct CDR3 sequences, approximately 16% of them present only once. Stated time point: newly diagnosed GD, antithyroid drugs for less than 3 months. Extracted PBMC RNA gave rise to the TCR library. Separately, the same data were catalogued under a study of T cells in Graves' hyperthyroidism and ophthalmopathy.

The input for sequencing was peripheral blood mononuclear cells (PBMCs), taken at new diagnosis, from a patient treated with antithyroid drugs. The origin of the receptors is a man between 18 and 29 years old with Graves disease.

Only a few counts were recorded for this clonotype. The chain has TRBV19 and TRBJ2-1; TRBD2 aligns across 13 bases. CDR3 length: 19 amino acids. Trimming cost V 6 bases and J 6 bases; bases outside gene matches: 17. CDR1 and CDR2 from the germline V gene are LNHDA and SQIVND (reference sequence). CDR3 sequence (DNA): TGTGCCAGTAGCCGATTGGGACTAGCGGGACCCGGAGCCGGCAATGAGCAGTTCTTC. Translated, it gives CASSRLGLAGPGAGNEQFF. Based on the CDR3 plus reference TRBV19 and TRBJ2-1, the full variable domain is DGGITQSPKYLFRKEGQNVTLSCEQNLNHDAMYWYRQDPGQGLRLIYYSQIVNDFQKGDIAEGYSVSREKKESFPLTVTSAQKNPTAFYLCASSRLGLAGPGAGNEQFFGPGTRLTVL.

The rearrangement joins TRBV28 to TRBJ1-6; no definite D call. CDR3 size: 16 residues. V lost 5 bases and J 5 bases, leaving 16 bases between the germline ends. CDR1 MDHEN and CDR2 SYDVKM come from the germline V gene. The CDR3 sequence is CASSAAFSWDNSPLHF. CDR3 DNA: TGTGCCAGCAGTGCCGCGTTTTCATGGGATAATTCACCCCTCCACTTT.

This clonotype has a count of ten or more. This sequence joins TRBV20-1 and TRBJ2-2; 7 bases are a match to TRBD2. V shed 8 bases and J 1 base; nucleotides not matched to a gene: 1. This CDR3 comprises 12 residues. The V gene's germline CDR1 is DFQATT and CDR2 SNEGSKA (reference sequence). In DNA, the CDR3 is TGCAGTCTAGCGGTGAACACCGGGGAGCTGTTTTTT. Translated: CSLAVNTGELFF.

This clonotype occurred a few times. The CDR3 DNA reads TGTGCCAGCAGCCAAGAGACTAGCGGACGTTACAATGAGCAGTTCTTC. Protein product: CASSQETSGRYNEQFF. The chain joins TRBV3-1 to TRBJ2-1; 9 bases line up with TRBD2. V shed 0 bases, J shed 4 bases, and the junction held 4 bases outside the gene matches. CDR1 is LGHDT and CDR2 is YNNKEL in the germline V gene (reference sequence). The CDR3 totals 16 residues.

The genes are TRBV12-3 or TRBV12-4 and TRBJ1-1; 7 positions agree with TRBD1. There are 15 residues in the CDR3. Trimming removed 5 bases from V and 1 base from J; junction bases left unmatched: 7. The CDR3 DNA is TGTGCCAGCAGTCTACGTAGGGGGCAGAACACTGAAGCTTTCTTT. It codes for CASSLRRGQNTEAFF.

The V call is TRBV28, the J call TRBJ2-2; D unresolved. This CDR3 is 16 amino acids long. Germline CDR1 reads MDHEN; CDR2 reads SYDVKM. Trimming left V 1 base short and J 3 bases short, with 12 bases between. The CDR3 sequence is CASSLLGRPDTGELFF. The CDR3 bases are TGTGCCAGCAGTTTATTAGGCAGACCGGACACCGGGGAGCTGTTTTTT.

This clonotype came up a few times. The chain joins TRBV5-1 to TRBJ2-3, with TRBD2 matching 13 bases. The CDR3 is made up of 16 amino acids. Trimming removed 4 bases from V and 1 base from J; junction bases left unmatched: 3. The germline gives CDR1 SGHRS, CDR2 YFSETQ. As DNA, the CDR3 is TGCGCCAGCAGCCACGGACTAGCGGGGGGCACAGATACGCAGTATTTT. Residues: CASSHGLAGGTDTQYF.

This chain links TRBV28 with TRBJ2-2; D not resolved. Germline V gene data show CDR1 as MDHEN and CDR2 as SYDVKM. The V end lost 5 bases, the J end lost 9 bases, and 10 bases lay between the germline ends. CDR3 length: 12 residues. CDR3 nucleotide sequence: TGTGCCAGCAGTGAAAGGCTCAGGGAGCTGTTTTTT. Protein sequence: CASSERLRELFF.

A few counts support this clonotype. V gene TRBV11-2 combines with J gene TRBJ1-1; the D gene is possibly TRBD1 (6 bases). V was pared by 3 bases and J by 10 bases, with 18 bases between. Germline V gives CDR1 SGHAT, CDR2 FQNNGV. This CDR3 comprises 14 residues. The CDR3 coding sequence is TGTGCCAGCAGCTTCGGCGCTTCAGGGGAGGGAGCTTTCTTT. Translation: CASSFGASGEGAFF.

This chain connects TRBV4-2 to TRBJ2-7; D unresolved. The CDR3 sequence is 15 residues long. The germline V gene encodes CDR1 LGHNA and CDR2 YNFKEQ. The V gene lost 0 bases and the J gene lost 6 bases, with 15 bases spanning the gap. CDR3 residues: CASSQDLVASGEQYF. The CDR3 DNA reads TGTGCCAGCAGCCAAGACCTAGTCGCGTCGGGCGAGCAGTACTTC.

Of note for this clonotype: This may be a read error, as it is one base from a much larger clone. The rearrangement joins TRBV6-2 or TRBV6-3 to TRBJ1-3; D remains unclear. The V gene lost 2 bases and the J gene lost 0 bases, with 14 bases spanning the gap. The CDR3 sequence is 17 residues long. The germline CDR1 and CDR2 sequences are MNHEY and SVGEGT. In DNA form, the CDR3 reads TGTGCCAGCAGTTACGGTGCAGCCCTGAGCTCTGGAAACACCATATATTTT. Protein sequence: CASSYGAALSSGNTIYF.

In its sample, this clonotype was seen a few times. This rearrangement joins TRBV5-5 to TRBJ2-5, with a tentative D call TRBD1 (8 bases). The germline gives CDR1 SGHKS, CDR2 YYEKEE (reference sequence). V dropped 2 bases and J dropped 4 bases, with 21 bases sitting between them. The CDR3 covers 17 residues. In DNA form, the CDR3 reads TGTGCCAGCAGCTTTAGCTCCGGGACAGGCGGGAGAGAGACCCAGTACTTC. It specifies CASSFSSGTGGRETQYF.

The gene calls are TRBV20-1 and TRBJ2-7, with 8 bases identical to TRBD2. This CDR3 is 12 amino acids long. The V segment lost 7 bases and the J segment 12 bases; nucleotides outside the gene matches: 14. Germline V gene data show CDR1 as DFQATT and CDR2 as SNEGSKA (reference sequence). The CDR3 loop is CSVTSDRTSSYF. The CDR3 DNA is TGCAGTGTTACCTCTGACCGGACTAGCTCGTACTTC.

CDR3 loop: CSVEVGDTVFF. CDR3 bases: TGCAGCGTTGAAGTAGGGGACACCGTGTTTTTT. V and J are TRBV29-1 and TRBJ1-4, with D possibly being TRBD1 (6 bases). This CDR3 has 11 amino acids. V was pared by 1 base and J by 15 bases, with 12 bases between. Germline V gene sequence: CDR1 SQVTM, CDR2 ANQGSEA.

In its sample, this clonotype was seen a few times. Being one base from a much bigger clone, this may be a read error. The chain joins TRBV28 to TRBJ2-7, with D tentatively TRBD2 (6 bases). From germline, CDR1 is MDHEN and CDR2 SYDVKM. This CDR3 contains 17 residues. The CDR3 DNA follows: TGTGCCAGCAGTTTAATCATGGGAGGAGGGCAAGCCTACGGGCAGTACTTC. Its translation: CASSLIMGGGQAYGQYF.

The chain carries TRBV5-1 and TRBJ2-7; the match to TRBD2 covers 16 bases. This CDR3 is built from 20 residues. V gave up 6 bases and J gave up 2 bases; unmatched junction bases: 17. CDR1 is SGHRS, CDR2 YFSETQ, per germline. CDR3 coding DNA: TGCGCCAGCACCGCCGGGGTCCCGGGACTAGCGGGAGGGGACCCCTACGAGCAGTACTTC. Its protein is CASTAGVPGLAGGDPYEQYF.

In DNA, the CDR3 is TGTGCCAGCAGCGACGTCCGGATGGAGGACGGAAACACCATATATTTT. Encoded protein: CASSDVRMEDGNTIYF. This chain connects TRBV13 to TRBJ1-3, with D unresolved. The germline V and J ends were trimmed by 5 bases and 4 bases, with 18 bases remaining between them. The CDR3 length is 16 residues. Germline CDR1 and CDR2: PRHDT and FYEKMQ (reference sequence).

The chain is built from TRBV18 and TRBJ1-5; D might be TRBD1 (5 bases). V was shortened by 6 bases and J by 0 bases, with 18 bases between the two germline ends. The CDR3 has 17 amino acids. Germline lookup yields CDR1 KGHSH and CDR2 LQKENI. In DNA form, the CDR3 reads TGTGCCAGCTCTCCGACAGCGTCATCCTATAGCAATCAGCCCCAGCATTTT. This gives the protein CASSPTASSYSNQPQHF.

The table lists this clonotype with a few counts. This chain joins TRBV20-1 and TRBJ2-7; tentative D call: TRBD1 (6 bases). V lost 1 base to trimming and J lost 3 bases, with 22 bases between them. CDR3 size: 17 residues. The germline gives CDR1 DFQATT, CDR2 SNEGSKA (reference sequence). The DNA for the CDR3 is TGCAGTGCTAGAGGAATTCGGACAGACAGTTTTAGCTACGAGCAGTACTTC. It encodes CSARGIRTDSFSYEQYF.

This clonotype was seen ten or more times. The chain couples TRBV18 to TRBJ2-3; the D is unclear. CDR1 is KGHSH and CDR2 is LQKENI in the germline V gene. V dropped 8 bases and J dropped 5 bases, with 14 bases sitting between them. The CDR3 totals 13 residues. Here the CDR3 DNA reads TGTGCCAGCAGCCCGGGCCCGGGAGATACGCAGTATTTT. Amino acids: CASSPGPGDTQYF.

V usage is TRBV6-5 and J usage is TRBJ1-2; TRBD1 is a possible D gene (5 bases). Trimming took off 2 bases at V and 12 bases at J, with 16 bases between the two ends. The germline gives CDR1 MNHEY, CDR2 SVGAGI. This CDR3 has 13 residues. The CDR3 coding sequence is TGTGCCAGCAGTTACAAGCAGGGCCTAATCGACACCTTC. Translated: CASSYKQGLIDTF.

Written as DNA, the CDR3 is TGTGCCAGCAGTGAAGCATGGCAGGGATTCGAGCAGTACTTC. This gives the protein CASSEAWQGFEQYF. The V call is TRBV6-1, the J call TRBJ2-7; D might be TRBD1 (5 bases). Germline CDR1 reads MNHNS; CDR2 reads SASEGT. Deletions cut 0 bases from V and 6 bases from J, with 12 bases between. The CDR3 length is 14 residues.

This clonotype was recorded once. The rearrangement links TRBV5-1 to TRBJ2-3, with TRBD2 identical over 10 bases. Germline CDR1 reads SGHRS; CDR2 reads YFSETQ. This CDR3 is built from 15 residues. The ends lost 2 bases at V and 3 bases at J; junction bases unmatched: 3. The DNA of the CDR3 is TGCGCCAGCAGCTTAACAGCGGGAGGGACAGATACGCAGTATTTT. Encoded protein: CASSLTAGGTDTQYF.

The V gene is TRBV7-8, the J gene TRBJ1-1; D remains ambiguous. V shed 5 bases and J shed 0 bases, with 13 bases lying between them. This CDR3 region has 15 residues. Germline lookup yields CDR1 SGHVS and CDR2 FQNEAQ. The CDR3 region is CASSASGSMNTEAFF. DNA for the CDR3: TGTGCCAGCAGCGCTTCAGGTTCTATGAACACTGAAGCTTTCTTT. Drawing the rest from reference TRBV7-8 and TRBJ1-1, the complete variable domain is GAGVSQSPRYKVAKRGQDVALRCDPISGHVSLFWYQQALGQGPEFLTYFQNEAQLDKSGLPSDRFFAERPEGSVSTLKIQRTQQEDSAVYLCASSASGSMNTEAFFGQGTRLTVV.

V gene TRBV7-9 combines with J gene TRBJ2-3; D unresolved. V lost 6 bases, J lost 0 bases, and 13 bases lay in between. This CDR3 region has 15 residues. The germline V gene has CDR1 SEHNR and CDR2 FQNEAQ (reference sequence). CDR3 sequence reads: CASRRGYLSTDTQYF. For the CDR3, the DNA is TGTGCCAGCAGGCGAGGTTACTTAAGCACAGATACGCAGTATTTT. Full variable domain (outside the CDR3, taken from reference TRBV7-9 and TRBJ2-3): DTGVSQNPRHKITKRGQNVTFRCDPISEHNRLYWYRQTLGQGPEFLTYFQNEAQLEKSRLLSDRFSAERPKGSFSTLEIQRTEQGDSAMYLCASRRGYLSTDTQYFGPGTRLTVL.

J is TRBJ2-4 and V is TRBV19, with 7 bases lining up with TRBD2. The germline V gene has CDR1 LNHDA and CDR2 SQIVND (reference sequence). This CDR3 region has 13 residues. V was pared by 8 bases and J by 6 bases, with 7 bases of the junction left unmatched. In DNA form, the CDR3 reads TGTGCCAGTCGGGGAGGGTCGCGAAACATTCAGTACTTC. Its protein product is CASRGGSRNIQYF.

In its sample, this clonotype was seen many times. The rearrangement links TRBV13 to TRBJ1-1, with D possibly matching TRBD1 (5 bases). CDR3 length: 14 residues. The V gene's germline CDR1 is PRHDT and CDR2 FYEKMQ (reference sequence). The germline V and J ends were trimmed by 5 bases and 3 bases, with 13 bases remaining between them. CDR3 sequence reads: CASSRRGGDTEAFF. DNA for the CDR3: TGTGCCAGCAGCCGAAGGGGCGGGGACACTGAAGCTTTCTTT.

This clonotype appeared many times. The V gene is TRBV7-3, the J gene TRBJ2-3, with a weak D call TRBD2 (6 bases). The germline gives CDR1 SGHTA, CDR2 FQGTGA. The germline V and J ends were trimmed by 0 bases and 3 bases, with 10 bases remaining between them. The CDR3 extends over 15 amino acids. The CDR3 is CASSLTREGTDTQYF. DNA of the CDR3: TGTGCCAGCAGCTTAACGCGGGAAGGGACAGATACGCAGTATTTT. The complete variable domain, with remaining parts taken from reference TRBV7-3 and TRBJ2-3, reads GAGVSQTPSNKVTEKGKYVELRCDPISGHTALYWYRQSLGQGPEFLIYFQGTGAADDSGLPNDRFFAVRPEGSVSTLKIQRTERGDSAVYLCASSLTREGTDTQYFGPGTRLTVL.

The chain uses TRBV28 and TRBJ2-1, with TRBD1 matching 7 bases. CDR3 length: 12 amino acids. The V segment lost 8 bases and the J segment 5 bases; nucleotides outside the gene matches: 3. Per the germline V gene, CDR1 is MDHEN and CDR2 is SYDVKM. For the CDR3, the DNA is TGTGCCAGCCAAGGGACAGACAATGAGCAGTTCTTC. This codes for CASQGTDNEQFF. Full variable domain (outside the CDR3, taken from reference TRBV28 and TRBJ2-1): DVKVTQSSRYLVKRTGEKVFLECVQDMDHENMFWYRQDPGLGLRLIYFSYDVKMKEKGDIPEGYSVSREKKERFSLILESASTNQTSMYLCASQGTDNEQFFGPGTRLTVL.

This clonotype was recorded many times. The chain employs TRBV7-8 and TRBJ2-7, with D possibly being TRBD2 (5 bases). Germline-derived CDR1 and CDR2 are SGHVS and FQNEAQ. This CDR3 spans 13 amino acids. With 4 bases removed from V and 3 bases from J, the gap between germline ends came to 10 bases. CDR3 in amino acids: CASSSGLSYEQYF. The CDR3 DNA follows: TGTGCCAGCAGCTCCGGACTGAGCTACGAGCAGTACTTC.